Shown below are 29 T cell receptor beta chains from a single sample sequenced in a study of T cell responses to AZD1222 COVID-19 vaccine. Clones were read by immunoSEQ multiplex PCR, and TCRdb kept only the in-frame ones, dropping some. The sample carries about 160,000 clones, 75% to 95% recorded once. Sequenced material: peripheral blood, taken on day 0 of AZD1222 vaccination. These receptors were collected from an adult in good health.

The rearrangement joins TRBV5-1 to TRBJ2-3; 10 nucleotides agree with TRBD2. After removal of 4 bases from V and 7 bases from J, the junction contained 6 bases not matched to a gene. Germline values: CDR1 SGHRS, CDR2 YFSETQ. CDR3 length: 14 residues. The CDR3 coding sequence is TGCGCCAGCAGCCCGGGGACTAGCGTTCATACGCAGTATTTT. It yields the protein CASSPGTSVHTQYF.

This clone was recorded once. This chain links TRBV24-1 with TRBJ2-1; D ambiguous. This CDR3 is built from 12 residues. V lost 0 bases and J 8 bases, leaving 4 bases between the germline ends. Germline V gives CDR1 KGHDR, CDR2 SFDVKD. The CDR3 region has the DNA TGTGCCACCAGTGATTTGTACTATGAGCAGTTCTTC. Translated: CATSDLYYEQFF.

The rearrangement uses TRBV5-1 and TRBJ1-5; D gene unclear. Trimming stripped 0 bases from V and 6 bases from J, with 10 bases between. The CDR3 is made up of 14 amino acids. Germline V gene lookup returns CDR1 SGHRS and CDR2 YFSETQ. The CDR3 bases are TGCGCCAGCAGCTTGGAGGTGGGATCTCAGCCCCAGCATTTT. The encoded protein is CASSLEVGSQPQHF.

This chain links TRBV3-1 (or the pseudogene TRBV3-2) with TRBJ2-5, with D maybe TRBD2 (7 bases). With 5 bases removed from V and 4 bases from J, the gap between germline ends came to 14 bases. The CDR3 length is 14 residues. Germline assignment: CDR1 LGHDT and CDR2 YNNKEL (reference sequence). This chain's CDR3 is CASSSRGGTETQYF. The CDR3 coding sequence is TGTGCCAGCAGCTCCAGGGGAGGGACAGAGACCCAGTACTTC.

V is TRBV3-1 (or the pseudogene TRBV3-2) and J is TRBJ1-5, with a weak D call TRBD1 (5 bases). Trimming removed 1 base from V and 6 bases from J, with 10 bases in between. Germline CDR1 is LGHDT and CDR2 is YNNKEL (reference sequence). The CDR3 has 14 amino acids. CDR3 sequence: CASSQGGGSQPQHF. Written as DNA, the CDR3 is TGTGCCAGCAGCCAAGGGGGGGGAAGTCAGCCCCAGCATTTT.

This chain links TRBV2 with TRBJ2-5; TRBD1 agrees at 10 bases. This CDR3 comprises 14 residues. The V gene end was trimmed by 10 bases and the J gene end by 2 bases; junction bases not matched to a gene: 7. Germline V gives CDR1 SNHLY, CDR2 FYNNEI. The CDR3 here is CATHRDRGQETQYF. The CDR3 DNA reads as TGTGCCACTCATAGGGACAGGGGACAAGAGACCCAGTACTTC.

The gene calls are TRBV5-5 and TRBJ1-2, with D hard to call. Germline CDR1 and CDR2: SGHKS and YYEKEE (reference sequence). The CDR3 runs 14 residues. V was pared by 6 bases and J by 10 bases, with 22 bases between. The CDR3 sequence is CASTPAAGWASYTF. DNA of the CDR3: TGTGCCAGCACCCCGGCGGCGGGCTGGGCGTCCTACACCTTC.

The chain combines TRBV28 with TRBJ2-3, with 7 bases aligning to TRBD2. CDR1 is MDHEN and CDR2 is SYDVKM in the germline V gene. This CDR3 is 16 amino acids long. Trimming at V came to 4 bases and at J to 0 bases, leaving 7 bases not matched to a gene. CDR3 nucleotides: TGTGCCAGCAGTTCCCCAGCGGGGACTAGCACAGATACGCAGTATTTT. This sequence encodes CASSSPAGTSTDTQYF.

J is TRBJ2-2 and V is TRBV19; D not certain. Trimming left V 0 bases short and J 6 bases short, with 11 bases between. CDR1 LNHDA and CDR2 SQIVND come from the germline V gene (reference sequence). CDR3 length: 15 residues. CDR3 sequence (DNA): TGTGCCAGTAGTATAGACCCCGCAGGAGCCGGGGAGCTGTTTTTT. Translated, it gives CASSIDPAGAGELFF.

The chain combines TRBV3-1 (or the pseudogene TRBV3-2) with TRBJ2-7; tentatively, D is TRBD1 (6 bases). Trimming left V 5 bases short and J 6 bases short, with 14 bases between. There are 13 residues in the CDR3. Germline CDR1 is LGHDT and CDR2 is YNNKEL (reference sequence). The CDR3 loop is CASSNRVRVEQYF. Written as DNA, the CDR3 is TGTGCCAGCAGCAACAGGGTGAGGGTCGAGCAGTACTTC.

The chain links TRBV7-2 to TRBJ1-6; D may be TRBD1 (6 bases). Trimming removed 5 bases at V and 8 bases at J, with 13 bases between. The CDR3 sequence is 14 residues long. CDR1 and CDR2 from the germline V gene are SGHTA and FQGNSA. CDR3 sequence: CASSPAGGHSPLHF. DNA of the CDR3: TGTGCCAGCAGCCCAGCCGGGGGCCATTCACCCCTCCACTTT.

V gene TRBV6-5 combines with J gene TRBJ1-2; 7 nucleotides line up with TRBD1. This CDR3 region has 15 residues. Germline V gene data show CDR1 as MNHEY and CDR2 as SVGAGI. J gave up 3 bases and V 4 bases, and 8 bases lay outside the gene matches. CDR3 DNA sequence: TGTGCCAGCAGTTCGACCGACAGGGCGGACTATGGCTACACCTTC. Translation gives CASSSTDRADYGYTF.

The DNA for the CDR3 is TGTGCCAGCAGCTTCGACAGGGGTACGGGCTACGAGCAGTACTTC. As protein: CASSFDRGTGYEQYF. The chain couples TRBV11-1 to TRBJ2-7; TRBD1 aligns across 8 bases. Germline loops: CDR1 SGHAT, CDR2 FQDESV (reference sequence). V trimming: 3 bases; J trimming: 3 bases; junction bases outside the gene matches: 7. CDR3 length: 15 residues.

V gene TRBV19 combines with J gene TRBJ2-1; weak D call: TRBD2 (5 bases). CDR1 and CDR2 from the germline V gene are LNHDA and SQIVND (reference sequence). There are 15 residues in the CDR3. V dropped 5 bases and J dropped 2 bases, with 13 bases sitting between them. The chain's CDR3 is CASSDPTGAYNEQFF. The CDR3, as DNA: TGTGCCAGTAGTGACCCAACCGGGGCCTACAATGAGCAGTTCTTC.

CDR3 nucleotides: TGTGCCTGGAGACGGGTGGACACCATATATTTT. Translating it yields CAWRRVDTIYF. The chain has TRBV30 and TRBJ1-3; D not certain. V was trimmed by 3 bases and J by 8 bases, leaving 8 bases between them. The germline CDR1 and CDR2 sequences are GTSNPN and SVGIG (reference sequence). CDR3 size: 11 residues. Full variable domain (rest looked up from reference TRBV30 and TRBJ1-3): SQTIHQWPATLVQPVGSPLSLECTVEGTSNPNLYWYRQAAGRGLQLLFYSVGIGQISSEVPQNLSASRPQDRQFILSSKKLLLSDSGFYLCAWRRVDTIYFGEGSWLTVV.

The rearrangement links TRBV5-1 to TRBJ1-2; maybe TRBD1 (6 bases). Between the trimmed V and J ends, which lost 3 bases and 2 bases, there was a span of 26 bases. The germline V gene encodes CDR1 SGHRS and CDR2 YFSETQ. The CDR3 is 19 residues long. The CDR3 sequence is CASSSTPSAGRGRNYGYTF. CDR3 coding DNA: TGCGCCAGCAGCTCTACCCCTTCGGCCGGCAGGGGAAGGAACTATGGCTACACCTTC. The full variable domain, rest sourced from reference TRBV5-1 and TRBJ1-2, is KAGVTQTPRYLIKTRGQQVTLSCSPISGHRSVSWYQQTPGQGLQFLFEYFSETQRNKGNFPGRFSGRQFSNSRSEMNVSTLELGDSALYLCASSSTPSAGRGRNYGYTFGSGTRLTVV.

J is TRBJ2-1 and V is TRBV5-1; TRBD2 matches at 12 bases. Germline V gene sequence: CDR1 SGHRS, CDR2 YFSETQ. There are 17 residues in the CDR3. V shed 1 base, J shed 6 bases, and the junction held 8 bases outside the gene matches. The CDR3 region has the DNA TGCGCCAGCAGCTTGTTTTCCTGGGGACTAGCGGGCAATGAGCAGTTCTTC. It codes for CASSLFSWGLAGNEQFF. The full variable domain, rest sourced from reference TRBV5-1 and TRBJ2-1, is KAGVTQTPRYLIKTRGQQVTLSCSPISGHRSVSWYQQTPGQGLQFLFEYFSETQRNKGNFPGRFSGRQFSNSRSEMNVSTLELGDSALYLCASSLFSWGLAGNEQFFGPGTRLTVL.

V is TRBV7-3 and J is TRBJ1-1; no clear D. The germline V and J ends were trimmed by 5 bases and 1 base, with 11 bases remaining between them. CDR1 and CDR2 from the germline V gene are SGHTA and FQGTGA. CDR3 length: 14 residues. The CDR3 DNA sequence: TGTGCCAGCAGCCCCGGGCGCGGGAACACTGAAGCTTTCTTT. Translating it yields CASSPGRGNTEAFF.

This clone was detected a few times. The gene calls are TRBV7-8 and TRBJ2-1; D is possibly TRBD2 (6 bases). V was shortened by 8 bases and J by 5 bases, with 13 bases between the two germline ends. The CDR3 covers 13 residues. Germline CDR1 and CDR2: SGHVS and FQNEAQ. The CDR3 DNA is TGTGCCAGCTCGTCGGGAGAGGACAATGAGCAGTTCTTC. It yields the protein CASSSGEDNEQFF.

This rearrangement joins TRBV5-1 to TRBJ1-1; D is unclear. There are 14 residues in the CDR3. Between the trimmed V and J ends, which lost 4 bases and 1 base, there was a span of 11 bases. CDR1 and CDR2 (germline): SGHRS, YFSETQ. The CDR3 region is CASSAPRGNTEAFF. CDR3 nucleotide sequence: TGCGCCAGCAGCGCTCCAAGAGGGAACACTGAAGCTTTCTTT.

The V call is TRBV24-1, the J call TRBJ1-1, with 7 bases that match TRBD1. The V segment lost 3 bases and the J segment 8 bases; nucleotides outside the gene matches: 8. The CDR3 runs to 14 residues. In germline, CDR1 is KGHDR, CDR2 SFDVKD. DNA for the CDR3: TGTGCCACCAGTGATGGACTGACAGGGCCCGAAGCTTTCTTT. Protein: CATSDGLTGPEAFF.

The gene calls are TRBV7-8 and TRBJ2-1; D possibly corresponds to TRBD2 (5 bases). V was clipped by 1 base and J by 0 bases, with 7 bases between them. Germline values: CDR1 SGHVS, CDR2 FQNEAQ. This CDR3 is built from 15 residues. CDR3 amino acids: CASSLGTSSYNEQFF. The CDR3, as DNA: TGTGCCAGCAGCTTAGGTACTAGCTCCTACAATGAGCAGTTCTTC.

V usage is TRBV19 and J usage is TRBJ1-3; 8 bases are shared with TRBD1. V trimming: 7 bases; J trimming: 0 bases; junction bases outside the gene matches: 5. This CDR3 spans 15 amino acids. CDR1 is LNHDA, CDR2 SQIVND, per germline (reference sequence). CDR3 coding DNA: TGTGCCAGTACTACAGGGGGTAACTCTGGAAACACCATATATTTT. Amino acids: CASTTGGNSGNTIYF.

The gene calls are TRBV30 and TRBJ1-1; D is unclear. V was shortened by 0 bases and J by 1 base, with 9 bases between the two germline ends. The CDR3 sequence is 14 residues long. The germline CDR1 and CDR2 sequences are GTSNPN and SVGIG (reference sequence). As DNA, the CDR3 is TGTGCCTGGAGTGTTAGGGTCGGGAACACTGAAGCTTTCTTT. Protein: CAWSVRVGNTEAFF.

The J gene is TRBJ2-1, the V gene TRBV11-3; D unresolved. The V end was cut by 1 base, the J end by 2 bases, with 0 bases between. Germline CDR1 and CDR2: SGHNT and YENEEA. The CDR3 sequence is 12 residues long. The CDR3 spells CASSLAYNEQFF. CDR3 DNA: TGTGCCAGCAGCTTAGCCTACAATGAGCAGTTCTTC.

This chain joins TRBV6-5 and TRBJ2-5; tentative D call: TRBD2 (5 bases). Germline CDR1 reads MNHEY; CDR2 reads SVGAGI. The V end lost 1 base, the J end lost 5 bases, and 14 bases lay between the germline ends. The length of the CDR3 is 15 residues. This CDR3 reads CASSYYGVTVETQYF. For the CDR3, the DNA is TGTGCCAGCAGTTACTACGGGGTGACCGTTGAGACCCAGTACTTC.

The V and J genes are TRBV15 and TRBJ2-7, with D perhaps TRBD2 (6 bases). Germline values: CDR1 LNHNV, CDR2 YYDKDF (reference sequence). Between the trimmed V and J ends, which lost 0 bases and 6 bases, there was a span of 6 bases. The CDR3 runs 12 residues. The CDR3 loop is CATSREGGEQYF. CDR3 DNA: TGTGCCACCAGCAGAGAGGGAGGCGAGCAGTACTTC.

This clone was seen once. The chain couples TRBV5-1 to TRBJ2-7; D may be TRBD1 (6 bases). Germline CDR1 and CDR2: SGHRS and YFSETQ. The CDR3 has 14 amino acids. V was cut by 3 bases and J by 1 base, with 11 bases left in between. CDR3 residues: CASSSVDSSYEQYF. The CDR3 DNA reads as TGCGCCAGCAGCTCCGTGGACAGTTCCTACGAGCAGTACTTC. Together with reference TRBV5-1 and TRBJ2-7, the CDR3 gives the full variable domain: KAGVTQTPRYLIKTRGQQVTLSCSPISGHRSVSWYQQTPGQGLQFLFEYFSETQRNKGNFPGRFSGRQFSNSRSEMNVSTLELGDSALYLCASSSVDSSYEQYFGPGTRLTVT.

The CDR3 is CASSFWFGGRATIQYF. The CDR3 DNA follows: TGTGCCAGCAGCTTTTGGTTCGGCGGGAGGGCAACCATTCAGTACTTC. This sequence joins TRBV7-2 and TRBJ2-4, with TRBD2 matching over 9 bases. Germline loops: CDR1 SGHTA, CDR2 FQGNSA. The CDR3 is 16 residues long. V trimming: 3 bases; J trimming: 9 bases; junction bases outside the gene matches: 12. The full variable domain, in which reference TRBV7-2 and TRBJ2-4 provide the parts outside the CDR3, is GAGVSQSPSNKVTEKGKDVELRCDPISGHTALYWYRQSLGQGLEFLIYFQGNSAPDKSGLPSDRFSAERTGGSVSTLTIQRTQQEDSAVYLCASSFWFGGRATIQYFGAGTRLSVL.